This T cell receptor (beta chain) appears in the sequencing data of a study of OX40 agonist ivuxolimab in advanced cancers. Measured with immunoSEQ multiplex PCR; TCRdb has only the in-frame clones, and not every one. The sample consists of 60,000 to 75,000 clones, roughly nine tenths of them appearing once. Overall study findings and caveats: Fewer expanded clones were found on average in CD4+ than in CD8+ T cells.

Germline lookup yields CDR1 LNHDA and CDR2 SQIVND (reference sequence). This CDR3 is built from 18 residues. Trimming pared 1 base from V and 1 base from J, leaving 16 bases between. As concerns this clone: Its target is unknown.

Sequenced material: CD4+ or CD8+ T cells sorted from blood, taken in a trial of the OX40 agonist ivuxolimab. The receptor was isolated from an adult with an advanced solid tumor such as melanoma, head and neck, liver or kidney cancer. The V gene is TRBV19, the J gene TRBJ2-2; D is uncertain. The CDR3 nucleotides are TGTGCCAGTAGTATAGTCCTAATAGCACGACAGAACACCGGGGAGCTGTTTTTT. The encoded protein is CASSIVLIARQNTGELFF.